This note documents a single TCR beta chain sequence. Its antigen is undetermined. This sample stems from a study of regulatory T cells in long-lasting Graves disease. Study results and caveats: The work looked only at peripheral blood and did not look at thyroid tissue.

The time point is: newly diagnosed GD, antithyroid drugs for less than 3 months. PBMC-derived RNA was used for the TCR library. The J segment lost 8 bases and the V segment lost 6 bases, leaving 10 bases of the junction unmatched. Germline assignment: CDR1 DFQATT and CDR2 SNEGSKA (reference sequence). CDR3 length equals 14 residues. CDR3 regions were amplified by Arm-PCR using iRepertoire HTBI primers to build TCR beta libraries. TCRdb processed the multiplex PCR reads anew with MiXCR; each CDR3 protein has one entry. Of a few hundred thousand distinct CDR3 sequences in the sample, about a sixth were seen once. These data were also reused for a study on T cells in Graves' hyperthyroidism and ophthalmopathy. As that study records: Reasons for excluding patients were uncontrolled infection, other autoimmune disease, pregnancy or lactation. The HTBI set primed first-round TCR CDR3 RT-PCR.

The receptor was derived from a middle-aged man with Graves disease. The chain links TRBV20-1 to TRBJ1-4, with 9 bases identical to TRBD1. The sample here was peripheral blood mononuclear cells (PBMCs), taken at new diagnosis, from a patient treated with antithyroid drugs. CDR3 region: CSALPGQGKEKLFF. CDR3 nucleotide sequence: TGCAGTGCGCTACCGGGACAGGGAAAGGAAAAACTGTTTTTT.